Listed below are T cell receptor beta chains from one sample, sequenced in a study of blood T cell repertoires in COVID-19. TCRdb's copy holds only in-frame clones and misses some; the assay was immunoSEQ multiplex PCR. This sample has 200,000 to 250,000 clones, with about nine tenths found just once. Sequenced: PBMCs or T cells enriched from blood (not recorded which). The receptors derive from a man aged 50 or older who had been exposed to COVID-19. Both conserved end residues are part of each CDR3. Only some rows state a clone size, as once, few, many or a class for expanded clones.

v_gene	abundance	j_gene	CDR3aa
TRBV15	NA	TRBJ2-2	CATSRGTTLTGELFF
TRBV6-6	NA	TRBJ2-1	CASSYSGGISYNEQFF
TRBV27	once	TRBJ2-5	CASSRTSWDETQYF
TRBV7-3	NA	TRBJ1-5	CASSLSQGQGKNQPQHF
TRBV11-2	NA	TRBJ1-5	CASSPHRGEAGNQPQHF
TRBV7-9	NA	TRBJ1-1	CASRLPRRGSTEAFF
TRBV29-1	NA	TRBJ2-5	CSVGRDIFQETQYF
TRBV28	NA	TRBJ1-2	CASSLRQFYGYTF
TRBV18	NA	TRBJ2-5	CASSPGQGKVTQYF
TRBV2	few	TRBJ1-2	CASSGSTANLFYGYTF
TRBV2	NA	TRBJ2-5	CASSNRVFETQYF
TRBV9	once	TRBJ2-2	CASSVVSRASSGELFF
TRBV6-6	NA	TRBJ1-2	CASSPQDYGYTF
TRBV28	NA	TRBJ1-2	CASRTPGTGNYGYTF
TRBV11-2	NA	TRBJ1-5	CASSLDRYQPQHF
TRBV19	NA	TRBJ2-2	CASSPWVGGAGELFF
TRBV5-6	NA	TRBJ2-1	CASSGNRGNWNNEQFF
TRBV9	NA	TRBJ2-1	CASSVVISGGNEQFF
TRBV21-1	NA	TRBJ2-3	CASSKHTGSTDTQYF
TRBV28	once	TRBJ1-1	CASSPGVGKNMNTEAFF
TRBV19	NA	TRBJ1-2	CASSMAVPYGYTF
TRBV25-1	once	TRBJ2-6	CASSRLAGAFAGANVLTF
TRBV19	many	TRBJ1-2	CASSIDRQGRIDGYTF
TRBV2	NA	TRBJ2-5	CASRGQGTQETQYF
TRBV28	NA	TRBJ2-2	CASSLRLAGITGELFF
TRBV7-3	few	TRBJ1-1	CASSLNPSGGGLKAFF
TRBV28	NA	TRBJ2-5	CASSSPGQGFETQYF
TRBV7-6	NA	TRBJ2-5	CASSLLQGEETQYF
TRBV7-2	NA	TRBJ1-1	CASSLGVFTEAFF
TRBV5-1	NA	TRBJ1-2	CASSRDRGNYGYTF
TRBV9	NA	TRBJ2-1	CASSPGLAAYNEQFF
TRBV18	once	TRBJ2-7	CASSGAGTGGYEQYF
TRBV12-5	NA	TRBJ2-2	CASGLITGPNTGELFF
TRBV24-1	NA	TRBJ1-5	CATSQGQGDQPQHF
TRBV19	NA	TRBJ1-4	CASSIRGFGEKLFF
TRBV18	NA	TRBJ2-7	CASSPEMGQGHYYF
TRBV7-9	NA	TRBJ1-2	CASSLGAYGYTF
TRBV28	NA	TRBJ2-2	CASLAPGQAVTGELFF
TRBV10-3	NA	TRBJ1-5	CAISDSIPNQPQHF
TRBV5-1	NA	TRBJ2-5	CASSLSGQGAQETQYF
TRBV9	NA	TRBJ1-4	CASSVGGPNEKLFF
TRBV14	NA	TRBJ1-6	CASSPIRGVVSPLHF
TRBV4-1	NA	TRBJ2-1	CASTGVSYNEQFF
TRBV4-1	NA	TRBJ1-4	CASSQDGTGGEKLFF